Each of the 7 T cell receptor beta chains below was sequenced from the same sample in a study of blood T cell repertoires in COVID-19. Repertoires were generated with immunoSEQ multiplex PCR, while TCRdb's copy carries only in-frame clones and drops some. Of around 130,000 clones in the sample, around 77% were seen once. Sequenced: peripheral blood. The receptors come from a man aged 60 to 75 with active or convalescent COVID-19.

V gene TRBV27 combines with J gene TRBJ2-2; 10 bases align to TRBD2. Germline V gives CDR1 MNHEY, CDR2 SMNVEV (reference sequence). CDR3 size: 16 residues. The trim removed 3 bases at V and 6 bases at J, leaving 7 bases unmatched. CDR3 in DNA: TGTGCCAGCAGTTTTTCTAGCGGGAGTACTTCCGGGGAGCTGTTTTTT. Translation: CASSFSSGSTSGELFF.

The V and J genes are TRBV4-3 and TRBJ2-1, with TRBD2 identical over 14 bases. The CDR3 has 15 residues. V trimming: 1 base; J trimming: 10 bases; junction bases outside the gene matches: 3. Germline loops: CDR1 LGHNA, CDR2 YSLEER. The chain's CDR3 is CASSQGTSGRREQFF. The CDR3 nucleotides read TGCGCCAGCAGCCAAGGGACTAGCGGGAGGAGGGAGCAGTTCTTC.

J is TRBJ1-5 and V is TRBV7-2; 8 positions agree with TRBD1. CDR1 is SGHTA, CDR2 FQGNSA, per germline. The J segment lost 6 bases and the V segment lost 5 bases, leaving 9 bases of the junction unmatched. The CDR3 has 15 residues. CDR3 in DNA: TGTGCCAGCAGCCTGGGGACAGGAGGGCGTCAGCCCCAGCATTTT. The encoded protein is CASSLGTGGRQPQHF.

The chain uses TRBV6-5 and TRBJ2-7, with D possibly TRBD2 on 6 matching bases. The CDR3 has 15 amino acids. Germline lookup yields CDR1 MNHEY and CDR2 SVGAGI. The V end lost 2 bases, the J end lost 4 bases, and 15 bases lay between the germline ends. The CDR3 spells CASSYAGGESYEQYF. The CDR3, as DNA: TGTGCCAGCAGTTACGCTGGCGGGGAAAGTTACGAGCAGTACTTC.

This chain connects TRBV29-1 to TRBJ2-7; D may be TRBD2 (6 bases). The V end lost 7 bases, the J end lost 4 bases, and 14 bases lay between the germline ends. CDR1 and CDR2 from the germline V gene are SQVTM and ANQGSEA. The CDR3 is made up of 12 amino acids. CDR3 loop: CSALLAEYEQYF. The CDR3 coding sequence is TGCAGCGCTCTACTAGCAGAATACGAGCAGTACTTC.

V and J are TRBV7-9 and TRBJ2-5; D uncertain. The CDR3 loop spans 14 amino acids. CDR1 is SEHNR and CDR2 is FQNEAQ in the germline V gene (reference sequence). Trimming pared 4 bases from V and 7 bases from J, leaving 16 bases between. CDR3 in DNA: TGTGCCAGCAGCTCCACGGAAGCCCGAGGGACCCAGTACTTC. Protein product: CASSSTEARGTQYF. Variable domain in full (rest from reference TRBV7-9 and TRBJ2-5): DTGVSQNPRHKITKRGQNVTFRCDPISEHNRLYWYRQTLGQGPEFLTYFQNEAQLEKSRLLSDRFSAERPKGSFSTLEIQRTEQGDSAMYLCASSSTEARGTQYFGPGTRLLVL.

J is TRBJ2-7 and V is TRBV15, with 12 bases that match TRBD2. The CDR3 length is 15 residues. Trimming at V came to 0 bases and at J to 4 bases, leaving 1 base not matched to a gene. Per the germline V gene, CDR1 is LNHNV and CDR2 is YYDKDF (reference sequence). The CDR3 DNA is TGTGCCACCAGCAGAGATGGGACTAGCGGGTACGAGCAGTACTTC. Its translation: CATSRDGTSGYEQYF. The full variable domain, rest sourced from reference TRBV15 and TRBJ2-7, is DAMVIQNPRYQVTQFGKPVTLSCSQTLNHNVMYWYQQKSSQAPKLLFHYYDKDFNNEADTPDNFQSRRPNTSFCFLDIRSPGLGDTAMYLCATSRDGTSGYEQYFGPGTRLTVT.